The 32 T cell receptor beta chains presented below share a single source sample, sequenced in a study of neurological immune-mediated disorders. TCRdb used MiXCR to reprocess the 5' RACE reads, holding one entry per CDR3 protein. The sample shows under 45,000 distinct CDR3 sequences, approximately 4.2% of them seen only once. Sequencing used PBMCs. Receptors originate from a man aged 30 to 39 with multiple sclerosis.

The gene calls are TRBV27 and TRBJ2-7; D unresolved. Trimming removed 5 bases at V and 6 bases at J, with 20 bases between. CDR3 length: 15 residues. Germline CDR1 is MNHEY and CDR2 is SMNVEV (reference sequence). The chain's CDR3 is CASSAQPGIEAEQYF. The CDR3 nucleotides are TGTGCCAGCAGTGCCCAACCGGGCATCGAGGCCGAGCAGTACTTC.

This clonotype showed up many times. The chain links TRBV4-1 to TRBJ1-2; D remains unclear. The germline CDR1 and CDR2 sequences are MGHRA and YSYEKL. V dropped 0 bases and J dropped 0 bases, with 8 bases sitting between them. This CDR3 region has 15 residues. This chain's CDR3 is CASSQDQLTNYGYTF. As DNA, the CDR3 is TGCGCCAGCAGCCAAGACCAGCTAACTAACTATGGCTACACCTTC.

Many counts were recorded for this clonotype. The V and J genes are TRBV18 and TRBJ2-2; D is possibly TRBD1 or TRBD2 (5 bases each). The CDR3 spans 17 residues. Germline lookup yields CDR1 KGHSH and CDR2 LQKENI. The V and J ends lost 4 bases and 8 bases respectively, with 23 bases between them. The CDR3 region is CASSLSLGTDLDGELFF. In DNA form, the CDR3 reads TGTGCCAGCTCACTTAGTCTCGGGACCGACCTCGATGGGGAGCTGTTTTTT.

In its sample, this clonotype was seen a few times. The chain employs TRBV20-1 and TRBJ1-4, with unresolved D. The CDR3 runs 14 residues. CDR1 and CDR2 from the germline V gene are DFQATT and SNEGSKA (reference sequence). V gave up 6 bases and J gave up 0 bases, with 11 bases separating them. CDR3 residues: CSAFPDATNEKLFF. Written as DNA, the CDR3 is TGCAGTGCCTTCCCAGATGCAACTAATGAAAAACTGTTTTTT.

There are a few counts of this clonotype. The CDR3 sequence: CAARGPSLYEQYF. The CDR3 region has the DNA TGTGCCGCTAGGGGACCTAGCCTCTACGAGCAGTACTTC. The chain uses TRBV10-3 and TRBJ2-7; possibly TRBD1 or TRBD2 for D (5 bases each). V gave up 11 bases and J gave up 3 bases, with 17 bases separating them. Germline V gene lookup returns CDR1 ENHRY and CDR2 SYGVKD. The length of the CDR3 is 13 residues.

The chain uses TRBV3-1 and TRBJ1-4, with D possibly matching TRBD1 (6 bases). This CDR3 comprises 13 residues. Trimming removed 5 bases from V and 5 bases from J, with 9 bases in between. Germline V CDR1 and CDR2: LGHDT, YNNKEL (reference sequence). The CDR3 is CASSSDRNEKLFF. The DNA of the CDR3 is TGTGCCAGCAGCTCGGACAGAAATGAAAAACTGTTTTTT.

This clonotype came up many times. The chain uses TRBV12-3 or TRBV12-4 and TRBJ1-1; D remains unclear. The CDR3 runs 13 residues. V dropped 6 bases and J dropped 1 base, with 9 bases sitting between them. The CDR3 region has the DNA TGTGCCAGCAGCCCCTTTACGAACACTGAAGCTTTCTTT. It encodes CASSPFTNTEAFF.

This clonotype was observed many times. The V and J genes are TRBV4-1 and TRBJ1-4; 7 bases align to TRBD1. Trimming took 8 bases from V and 5 from J; bases not matched to a gene: 14. The CDR3 is made up of 16 amino acids. In germline, CDR1 is MGHRA, CDR2 YSYEKL. CDR3 coding DNA: TGCGCCAGCGCACCACAGATCGGGACAGTCAATGAAAAACTGTTTTTT. It specifies CASAPQIGTVNEKLFF.

The table lists this clonotype with many counts. The chain uses TRBV12-3 or TRBV12-4 and TRBJ1-2; 11 bases match TRBD1. V trimming: 6 bases; J trimming: 8 bases; junction bases outside the gene matches: 5. The CDR3 covers 13 residues. The CDR3 spells CASRGQGVWGYTF. The CDR3 nucleotides are TGTGCCAGCAGGGGACAGGGGGTCTGGGGCTACACCTTC.

This clonotype was counted many times. The chain recombines TRBV20-1 with TRBJ2-3, with no clear D. CDR1 and CDR2 from the germline V gene are DFQATT and SNEGSKA (reference sequence). V shed 4 bases and J shed 4 bases, with 9 bases lying between them. This CDR3 contains 12 residues. CDR3 in DNA: TGCAGTGCTACCCTTAGGGCAGATACGCAGTATTTT. Amino acid sequence: CSATLRADTQYF.

This clonotype was found many times. The CDR3 spells CASSDGGVAYEQYF. The DNA for the CDR3 is TGTGCCAGCAGTGACGGCGGGGTTGCCTACGAGCAGTACTTC. V and J are TRBV2 and TRBJ2-7, with D perhaps matching TRBD2 (6 bases). V lost 3 bases and J lost 2, with 11 bases in between. CDR1 SNHLY and CDR2 FYNNEI come from the germline V gene. This CDR3 region has 14 residues.

Ten or more counts support this clonotype. The gene calls are TRBV4-1 and TRBJ2-7; 9 bases map to TRBD1. The V gene's germline CDR1 is MGHRA and CDR2 YSYEKL. The ends lost 4 bases at V and 4 bases at J; junction bases unmatched: 14. CDR3 length: 17 residues. CDR3 in amino acids: CASSPFHPGTGNYEQYF. In nucleotides, the CDR3 is TGCGCCAGCAGCCCTTTCCATCCCGGGACAGGGAATTACGAGCAGTACTTC.

The table lists this clonotype with many counts. J is TRBJ2-1 and V is TRBV2; D is unclear. CDR3 length: 16 amino acids. V gave up 2 bases and J gave up 5 bases, with 16 bases separating them. The germline V gene has CDR1 SNHLY and CDR2 FYNNEI. Here the CDR3 reads CASSESPLFVDNEQFF. For the CDR3, the DNA is TGTGCCAGCAGTGAATCTCCCCTATTCGTAGACAATGAGCAGTTCTTC. Looking up the rest from reference TRBV2 and TRBJ2-1 gives the full variable domain: EPEVTQTPSHQVTQMGQEVILRCVPISNHLYFYWYRQILGQKVEFLVSFYNNEISEKSEIFDDQFSVERPDGSNFTLKIRSTKLEDSAMYFCASSESPLFVDNEQFFGPGTRLTVL.

The chain links TRBV20-1 to TRBJ1-1; D might be TRBD1 (5 bases). This CDR3 is 14 amino acids long. The germline CDR1 and CDR2 sequences are DFQATT and SNEGSKA (reference sequence). Between the trimmed V and J ends, which lost 3 bases and 6 bases, there was a span of 17 bases. CDR3 region: CSARSPRGSPEAFF. CDR3 sequence (DNA): TGCAGTGCTAGGTCACCACGGGGGTCCCCTGAAGCTTTCTTT.

This clonotype occurred many times. The J gene is TRBJ2-5, the V gene TRBV5-1; D is perhaps TRBD1 (5 bases). Germline CDR1 reads SGHRS; CDR2 reads YFSETQ. Trimming stripped 4 bases from V and 5 bases from J, with 15 bases between. This CDR3 region has 14 residues. The CDR3 sequence is CASSQGLGQETQYF. The CDR3 DNA reads TGCGCCAGCAGCCAGGGATTGGGCCAGGAGACCCAGTACTTC.

This clonotype was picked up many times. CDR3 region: CASSLNTYEQYF. The CDR3 DNA sequence: TGCGCCAGCAGCCTGAACACCTACGAGCAGTACTTC. The rearrangement joins TRBV5-1 to TRBJ2-7, with D unclear. Trimming left V 4 bases short and J 2 bases short, with 7 bases between. CDR3 length equals 12 residues. Germline assignment: CDR1 SGHRS and CDR2 YFSETQ. Using reference TRBV5-1 and TRBJ2-7 for the parts outside the CDR3, the full variable domain is KAGVTQTPRYLIKTRGQQVTLSCSPISGHRSVSWYQQTPGQGLQFLFEYFSETQRNKGNFPGRFSGRQFSNSRSEMNVSTLELGDSALYLCASSLNTYEQYFGPGTRLTVT.

This clonotype was observed at least ten times. CDR3 in amino acids: CSAKTGASGNTIYF. CDR3 coding DNA: TGCAGTGCTAAGACAGGGGCCTCTGGAAACACCATATATTTT. The genes are TRBV20-1 and TRBJ1-3, with 8 bases aligning to TRBD1. This CDR3 comprises 14 residues. J was trimmed by 0 bases and V by 4 bases; bases with no gene match: 2. Germline-derived CDR1 and CDR2 are DFQATT and SNEGSKA (reference sequence).

This clonotype was observed many times. The V gene is TRBV7-2, the J gene TRBJ2-1; unclear D gene. Between the trimmed V and J ends, which lost 0 bases and 6 bases, there was a span of 12 bases. The CDR3 spans 15 residues. Germline V gene lookup returns CDR1 SGHTA and CDR2 FQGNSA. CDR3 region: CASSLAAPGANEQFF. For the CDR3, the DNA is TGTGCCAGCAGCTTAGCGGCGCCTGGTGCCAATGAGCAGTTCTTC.

This clonotype was seen many times. CDR3 nucleotides: TGTGCCAGCAGTTACATCGGGGGCCAGGGGGAGACCCAGTACTTC. This gives the protein CASSYIGGQGETQYF. The J gene is TRBJ2-5, the V gene TRBV6-5; the D call may be TRBD1 or TRBD2 (6 bases each). The CDR3 length is 15 residues. Germline-derived CDR1 and CDR2 are MNHEY and SVGAGI. V lost 2 bases and J lost 5, with 15 bases in between.

This clonotype was detected ten times or more. The V and J genes are TRBV2 and TRBJ1-6, with TRBD1 as a possible D gene (5 bases). CDR1 SNHLY and CDR2 FYNNEI come from the germline V gene. V lost 9 bases and J lost 3, with 15 bases in between. The CDR3 length is 15 residues. Here the CDR3 reads CASGGTANYNSPLHF. The DNA for the CDR3 is TGTGCCAGTGGGGGGACGGCTAACTATAATTCACCCCTCCACTTT.

This clonotype was detected ten times or more. The rearrangement uses TRBV12-3 or TRBV12-4 and TRBJ1-3; unclear D gene. The length of the CDR3 is 13 residues. Trimming took off 3 bases at V and 2 bases at J, with 5 bases between the two ends. The DNA for the CDR3 is TGTGCCAGCAGTTTGAGCACTGGAAACACCATATATTTT. As protein: CASSLSTGNTIYF.

This clonotype was counted ten times or more. This chain joins TRBV6-6 and TRBJ2-7; 9 bases line up with TRBD2. Trimming cost V 8 bases and J 1 base; bases outside gene matches: 9. This CDR3 has 15 amino acids. CDR1 MNHNY and CDR2 SVGAGI come from the germline V gene (reference sequence). CDR3 protein: CASLAQTSGSYEQYF. DNA of the CDR3: TGTGCCAGCCTAGCCCAGACTAGCGGTTCCTACGAGCAGTACTTC.

This clonotype was found many times. The chain is built from TRBV4-3 and TRBJ2-2; no clear D. CDR3 length: 16 amino acids. Germline V gives CDR1 LGHNA, CDR2 YSLEER. The V and J ends lost 0 bases and 4 bases respectively, with 12 bases between them. CDR3: CASSQDRSGFTGELFF. The CDR3 bases are TGCGCCAGCAGCCAAGATCGGTCCGGGTTCACCGGGGAGCTGTTTTTT.

Many counts were recorded for this clonotype. The rearrangement uses TRBV27 and TRBJ1-6, with a tentative D call TRBD1 (5 bases). The V end lost 5 bases, the J end lost 7 bases, and 12 bases lay between the germline ends. This CDR3 spans 14 amino acids. CDR1 MNHEY and CDR2 SMNVEV come from the germline V gene (reference sequence). This chain's CDR3 is CASSLGRRNSPLHF. CDR3 DNA: TGTGCCAGCAGTCTGGGACGGAGAAATTCACCCCTCCACTTT.

This clonotype was detected many times. The V gene is TRBV5-1, the J gene TRBJ1-1; TRBD1 agrees at 10 bases. V gave up 7 bases and J gave up 3 bases; unmatched junction bases: 3. The CDR3 extends over 13 amino acids. Germline values: CDR1 SGHRS, CDR2 YFSETQ. The CDR3 nucleotides read TGCGCCAGCGGGACAGGGGACGACACTGAAGCTTTCTTT. It translates to CASGTGDDTEAFF. Full variable domain (outside the CDR3, taken from reference TRBV5-1 and TRBJ1-1): KAGVTQTPRYLIKTRGQQVTLSCSPISGHRSVSWYQQTPGQGLQFLFEYFSETQRNKGNFPGRFSGRQFSNSRSEMNVSTLELGDSALYLCASGTGDDTEAFFGQGTRLTVV.

V is TRBV12-3 or TRBV12-4 and J is TRBJ2-3, with a possible D match to TRBD2 (6 bases). Trimming removed 4 bases from V and 4 bases from J, with 12 bases in between. The CDR3 extends over 14 amino acids. The CDR3 reads CASSSRPGADTQYF. The CDR3 DNA reads as TGTGCCAGCAGTTCCCGACCGGGGGCAGATACGCAGTATTTT.

This clonotype appeared a few times. A junction boundary mismatches the germline segment, possibly from a read error. The chain links TRBV5-1 to TRBJ1-5; perhaps TRBD1 as D (6 bases). Germline V lookup: CDR1 SGHRS, CDR2 YFSETQ. The length of the CDR3 is 15 residues. CDR3 nucleotide sequence: TGCGCCAGCAGCTTACAGGGTAGGAGCAATCAGCCCCAGAATTTT. It specifies CASSLQGRSNQPQNF.

By share, this clonotype ranks as medium-sized. The rearrangement links TRBV25-1 to TRBJ1-4; D perhaps matches TRBD1 (6 bases). The V gene's germline CDR1 is MGHDK and CDR2 SYGVNS. The V end lost 1 base, the J end lost 8 bases, and 14 bases lay between the germline ends. The CDR3 sequence is 15 residues long. As DNA, the CDR3 is TGTGCCAGCAGTGAATCGACCTCGGGGGCCGAAAAACTGTTTTTT. Its translation: CASSESTSGAEKLFF.

This clonotype was seen ten or more times. The chain recombines TRBV24-1 with TRBJ1-2; no firm D call. The CDR3 totals 13 residues. Germline loops: CDR1 KGHDR, CDR2 SFDVKD. V lost 1 base and J lost 6, with 8 bases in between. In DNA, the CDR3 is TGTGCCACCAGTGATTTTATGGGTAATGGCTACACCTTC. This translates into CATSDFMGNGYTF.

This clonotype was seen ten or more times. DNA of the CDR3: TGTGCCAGCAGTTACCAGGGAGGCGAGCAGTACTTC. This codes for CASSYQGGEQYF. The chain employs TRBV6-5 and TRBJ2-7; maybe TRBD2 (6 bases). The V and J ends lost 2 bases and 6 bases respectively, with 8 bases between them. The CDR3 contains 12 residues. The V gene's germline CDR1 is MNHEY and CDR2 SVGAGI.

This clonotype was recorded many times. This sequence joins TRBV10-2 and TRBJ2-1; the match to TRBD1 covers 9 bases. Germline V CDR1 and CDR2: WSHSY, SAAADI. The CDR3 contains 15 residues. V was clipped by 6 bases and J by 9 bases; unmatched bases: 12. The CDR3 DNA sequence: TGCGCCAGCAGAGGGACAGGGAATCGCCTAGGTGAGCAGTTCTTC. This encodes CASRGTGNRLGEQFF.

This clonotype was found many times. The rearrangement joins TRBV9 to TRBJ2-2, with a weak D call TRBD1 (5 bases). CDR1 and CDR2 from the germline V gene are SGDLS and YYNGEE. This CDR3 is built from 18 residues. V lost 0 bases and J lost 2, with 17 bases in between. The CDR3 reads CASSVGAGQSQNTGELFF. The DNA of the CDR3 is TGTGCCAGCAGCGTAGGGGCAGGGCAAAGTCAAAACACCGGGGAGCTGTTTTTT.